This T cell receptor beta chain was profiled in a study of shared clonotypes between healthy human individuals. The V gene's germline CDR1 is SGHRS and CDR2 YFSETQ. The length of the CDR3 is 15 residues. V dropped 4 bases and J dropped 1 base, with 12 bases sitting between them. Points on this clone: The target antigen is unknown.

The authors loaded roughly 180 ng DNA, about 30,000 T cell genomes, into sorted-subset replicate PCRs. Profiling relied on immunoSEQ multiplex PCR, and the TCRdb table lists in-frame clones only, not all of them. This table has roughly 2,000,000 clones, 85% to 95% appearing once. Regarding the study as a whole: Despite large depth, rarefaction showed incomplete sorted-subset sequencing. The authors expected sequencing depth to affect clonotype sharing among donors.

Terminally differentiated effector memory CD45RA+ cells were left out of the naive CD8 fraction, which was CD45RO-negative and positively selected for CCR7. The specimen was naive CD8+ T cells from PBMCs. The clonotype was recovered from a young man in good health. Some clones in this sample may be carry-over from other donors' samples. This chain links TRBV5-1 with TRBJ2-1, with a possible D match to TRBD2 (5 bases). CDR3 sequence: CASSLSSNSYNEQFF. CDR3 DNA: TGCGCCAGCAGCCTATCTAGCAATTCCTACAATGAGCAGTTCTTC.